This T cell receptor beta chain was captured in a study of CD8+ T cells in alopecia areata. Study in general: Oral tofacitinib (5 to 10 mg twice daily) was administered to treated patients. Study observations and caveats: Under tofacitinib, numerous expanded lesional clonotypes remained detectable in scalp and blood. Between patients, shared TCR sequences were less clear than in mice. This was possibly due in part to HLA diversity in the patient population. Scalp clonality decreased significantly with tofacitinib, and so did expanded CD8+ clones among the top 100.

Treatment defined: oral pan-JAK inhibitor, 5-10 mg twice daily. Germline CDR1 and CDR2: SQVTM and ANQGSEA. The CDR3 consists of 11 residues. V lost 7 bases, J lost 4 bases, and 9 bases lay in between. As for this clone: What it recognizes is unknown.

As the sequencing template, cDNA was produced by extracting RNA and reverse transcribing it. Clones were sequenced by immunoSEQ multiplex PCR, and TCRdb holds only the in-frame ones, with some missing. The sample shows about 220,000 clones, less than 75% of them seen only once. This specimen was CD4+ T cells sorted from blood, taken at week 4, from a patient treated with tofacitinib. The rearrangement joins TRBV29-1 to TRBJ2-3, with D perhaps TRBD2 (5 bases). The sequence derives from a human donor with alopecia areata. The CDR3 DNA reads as TGCAGCGGACGAGGGTCAGATACGCAGTATTTT. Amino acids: CSGRGSDTQYF.